These 16 T cell receptor beta chains were all obtained from the same sample, sequenced in a study of shared clonotypes between healthy human individuals (dated by TCRdb to about 2020). The library came from the immunoSEQ multiplex PCR assay. TCRdb mirrors the immuneACCESS table, restricted to in-frame sequences. Some clones are absent from its copies; in checked studies, under half trace to an unresolved V gene, and the reason for the others is unknown. A total of millions of clones appear in this sample, under 95% of them only once. The top ten hold around 1.7% of the sample. For the CD8 naive samples, CD45RO-negative cells were positively selected for CCR7, yielding a CD45RA+CCR7+ population from which TemRA cells were excluded. The material sequenced was naive CD8+ T cells from PBMCs. The meaning of the sample's cell subset or site label: CD45RA+CCR7+. Receptors were obtained from a man between 18 and 29 years old in good health. Some clones in this sample may be carry-over from other donors' samples.

This clone was counted between two and nine times. The chain has TRBV5-6 and TRBJ1-1; TRBD1 matches at 10 bases. Unmatched junction bases numbered 5, after V lost 5 bases and J lost 4 bases. The CDR3 runs to 14 residues. Germline CDR1 and CDR2: SGHDT and YYEEEE. In DNA form, the CDR3 reads TGTGCCAGCAGGGGGACAGGGGAGGCCACTGAAGCTTTCTTT. It is translated as CASRGTGEATEAFF.

The genes are TRBV28 and TRBJ2-2; TRBD2 might be the D (5 bases). The V gene's germline CDR1 is MDHEN and CDR2 SYDVKM. CDR3 length: 16 amino acids. V lost 4 bases to trimming and J lost 6 bases, with 18 bases between them. CDR3 nucleotides: TGTGCCAGCAGTTCCCTGGGAGCCGGCAAGGCCGGGGAGCTGTTTTTT. Its protein product is CASSSLGAGKAGELFF.

The chain recombines TRBV13 with TRBJ2-2; TRBD1 matches 10 bases. CDR1 PRHDT and CDR2 FYEKMQ come from the germline V gene (reference sequence). There are 15 residues in the CDR3. Losses at the gene ends were 4 bases for V and 4 bases for J; bases not matched to a gene: 3. CDR3 in DNA: TGTGCCAGCAGCTCGACAGGGGGCGGCACCGGGGAGCTGTTTTTT. Its protein product is CASSSTGGGTGELFF.

The V call is TRBV4-2, the J call TRBJ1-1; D gene ambiguous. Trimming left V 4 bases short and J 0 bases short, with 12 bases between. The V gene's germline CDR1 is LGHNA and CDR2 YNFKEQ. The CDR3 spans 15 residues. In DNA, the CDR3 is TGTGCCAGCAGCCCCAACCGGGCCCTGAACACTGAAGCTTTCTTT. It codes for CASSPNRALNTEAFF.

This chain connects TRBV28 to TRBJ2-1; D possibly corresponds to TRBD1 (7 bases). The V gene's germline CDR1 is MDHEN and CDR2 SYDVKM. This CDR3 is built from 15 residues. V was pared by 5 bases and J by 6 bases, with 17 bases between. CDR3 coding DNA: TGTGCCAGCAGTCTCCTTTTGCAGGGGGGCAATGAGCAGTTCTTC. It is translated as CASSLLLQGGNEQFF.

The J gene is TRBJ2-7, the V gene TRBV7-6; 11 bases agree with TRBD2. Germline trimming cut 5 bases from V and 0 bases from J; bases unmatched to any gene: 3. This CDR3 has 15 residues. Germline assignment: CDR1 SGHVS and CDR2 FNYEAQ. In DNA, the CDR3 is TGTGCCAGCAGCCGGACTAGCGGGTTCTCCTACGAGCAGTACTTC. Translating it yields CASSRTSGFSYEQYF.

The J gene is TRBJ2-1, the V gene TRBV19; perhaps TRBD2 as D (5 bases). V was trimmed by 3 bases and J by 5 bases, leaving 14 bases between them. CDR1 and CDR2 from the germline V gene are LNHDA and SQIVND (reference sequence). This CDR3 contains 15 residues. The CDR3 protein is CASSMGVGVNNEQFF. The CDR3 nucleotides read TGTGCCAGTAGTATGGGAGTGGGTGTAAACAATGAGCAGTTCTTC.

This sequence joins TRBV28 and TRBJ2-1; D is unclear. The CDR3 runs to 17 residues. The germline V gene encodes CDR1 MDHEN and CDR2 SYDVKM. The V end lost 2 bases, the J end lost 3 bases, and 17 bases lay between the germline ends. The CDR3 sequence is CASSLGSGVRHYNEQFF. As DNA, the CDR3 is TGTGCCAGCAGTTTAGGTTCTGGGGTTAGACACTACAATGAGCAGTTCTTC.

Only one count was recorded for this clone. The same CDR3 can be traced to other DNA sequences in this sample. The chain recombines TRBV4-1 with TRBJ2-3; 7 bases line up with TRBD2. The J segment lost 4 bases and the V segment lost 0 bases, leaving 1 base of the junction unmatched. Germline assignment: CDR1 MGHRA and CDR2 YSYEKL. This CDR3 is 14 amino acids long. The CDR3 nucleotides are TGCGCCAGCAGCCAAGATGGGGGGGCAGATACGCAGTATTTT. Translating it yields CASSQDGGADTQYF.

The chain carries TRBV27 and TRBJ2-5; D is tentatively TRBD1 or TRBD2 (5 bases each). Germline loops: CDR1 MNHEY, CDR2 SMNVEV (reference sequence). V shed 5 bases and J shed 9 bases, with 22 bases lying between them. CDR3 length: 15 residues. The DNA for the CDR3 is TGTGCCAGCAGTCCCTCATTGGGGAACCTGGGGGCCCAGTACTTC. Its translation: CASSPSLGNLGAQYF.

The V call is TRBV6-5, the J call TRBJ2-7; D is possibly TRBD1 (6 bases). Trimming took 2 bases from V and 3 from J, leaving 14 bases between them. The CDR3 loop spans 15 amino acids. The germline V gene has CDR1 MNHEY and CDR2 SVGAGI. CDR3 coding DNA: TGTGCCAGCAGTTACCCGAGGGGCAGGGGCTACGAGCAGTACTTC. Translation: CASSYPRGRGYEQYF.

The chain's CDR3 is CASTPTGGRQYEQYF. The CDR3 DNA sequence: TGTGCCAGCACCCCGACCGGCGGGAGACAATACGAGCAGTACTTC. The V and J genes are TRBV28 and TRBJ2-7, with 7 bases fitting TRBD2. Germline V lookup: CDR1 MDHEN, CDR2 SYDVKM. This CDR3 spans 15 amino acids. Losses at the gene ends were 7 bases for V and 4 bases for J; bases not matched to a gene: 13.

V is TRBV28 and J is TRBJ2-7, with unresolved D. The CDR3 extends over 15 amino acids. The germline V and J ends were trimmed by 6 bases and 2 bases, with 17 bases remaining between them. Germline lookup yields CDR1 MDHEN and CDR2 SYDVKM. CDR3 residues: CASSLVTDEAYEQYF. The CDR3 coding sequence is TGTGCCAGCAGCCTGGTGACGGACGAAGCCTACGAGCAGTACTTC. Together with reference TRBV28 and TRBJ2-7, the CDR3 gives the full variable domain: DVKVTQSSRYLVKRTGEKVFLECVQDMDHENMFWYRQDPGLGLRLIYFSYDVKMKEKGDIPEGYSVSREKKERFSLILESASTNQTSMYLCASSLVTDEAYEQYFGPGTRLTVT.

About this clone itself: The sample has other DNA sequences that encode this CDR3 too. The chain links TRBV7-9 to TRBJ2-1; 11 nucleotides agree with TRBD2. Trimming removed 5 bases from V and 5 bases from J; junction bases left unmatched: 5. The CDR3 contains 15 residues. The germline gives CDR1 SEHNR, CDR2 FQNEAQ (reference sequence). The CDR3 nucleotides read TGTGCCAGCAGCCTTACTAGCGGGGGAGACAATGAGCAGTTCTTC. Residues: CASSLTSGGDNEQFF.

This chain links TRBV14 with TRBJ2-7; D not resolved. CDR3 length: 12 residues. Germline loops: CDR1 SGHDN, CDR2 FVKESK. V lost 4 bases and J lost 7, with 11 bases in between. The CDR3 here is CASSPPVGEQYF. Written as DNA, the CDR3 is TGTGCCAGCAGCCCCCCGGTGGGGGAGCAGTACTTC.

The chain links TRBV19 to TRBJ2-2; unclear D gene. This CDR3 is 15 amino acids long. The V gene lost 5 bases and the J gene lost 3 bases, with 13 bases spanning the gap. In germline, CDR1 is LNHDA, CDR2 SQIVND (reference sequence). The CDR3 DNA is TGTGCCAGTAGTCTAGGACGGATTTACACCGGGGAGCTGTTTTTT. This sequence encodes CASSLGRIYTGELFF.